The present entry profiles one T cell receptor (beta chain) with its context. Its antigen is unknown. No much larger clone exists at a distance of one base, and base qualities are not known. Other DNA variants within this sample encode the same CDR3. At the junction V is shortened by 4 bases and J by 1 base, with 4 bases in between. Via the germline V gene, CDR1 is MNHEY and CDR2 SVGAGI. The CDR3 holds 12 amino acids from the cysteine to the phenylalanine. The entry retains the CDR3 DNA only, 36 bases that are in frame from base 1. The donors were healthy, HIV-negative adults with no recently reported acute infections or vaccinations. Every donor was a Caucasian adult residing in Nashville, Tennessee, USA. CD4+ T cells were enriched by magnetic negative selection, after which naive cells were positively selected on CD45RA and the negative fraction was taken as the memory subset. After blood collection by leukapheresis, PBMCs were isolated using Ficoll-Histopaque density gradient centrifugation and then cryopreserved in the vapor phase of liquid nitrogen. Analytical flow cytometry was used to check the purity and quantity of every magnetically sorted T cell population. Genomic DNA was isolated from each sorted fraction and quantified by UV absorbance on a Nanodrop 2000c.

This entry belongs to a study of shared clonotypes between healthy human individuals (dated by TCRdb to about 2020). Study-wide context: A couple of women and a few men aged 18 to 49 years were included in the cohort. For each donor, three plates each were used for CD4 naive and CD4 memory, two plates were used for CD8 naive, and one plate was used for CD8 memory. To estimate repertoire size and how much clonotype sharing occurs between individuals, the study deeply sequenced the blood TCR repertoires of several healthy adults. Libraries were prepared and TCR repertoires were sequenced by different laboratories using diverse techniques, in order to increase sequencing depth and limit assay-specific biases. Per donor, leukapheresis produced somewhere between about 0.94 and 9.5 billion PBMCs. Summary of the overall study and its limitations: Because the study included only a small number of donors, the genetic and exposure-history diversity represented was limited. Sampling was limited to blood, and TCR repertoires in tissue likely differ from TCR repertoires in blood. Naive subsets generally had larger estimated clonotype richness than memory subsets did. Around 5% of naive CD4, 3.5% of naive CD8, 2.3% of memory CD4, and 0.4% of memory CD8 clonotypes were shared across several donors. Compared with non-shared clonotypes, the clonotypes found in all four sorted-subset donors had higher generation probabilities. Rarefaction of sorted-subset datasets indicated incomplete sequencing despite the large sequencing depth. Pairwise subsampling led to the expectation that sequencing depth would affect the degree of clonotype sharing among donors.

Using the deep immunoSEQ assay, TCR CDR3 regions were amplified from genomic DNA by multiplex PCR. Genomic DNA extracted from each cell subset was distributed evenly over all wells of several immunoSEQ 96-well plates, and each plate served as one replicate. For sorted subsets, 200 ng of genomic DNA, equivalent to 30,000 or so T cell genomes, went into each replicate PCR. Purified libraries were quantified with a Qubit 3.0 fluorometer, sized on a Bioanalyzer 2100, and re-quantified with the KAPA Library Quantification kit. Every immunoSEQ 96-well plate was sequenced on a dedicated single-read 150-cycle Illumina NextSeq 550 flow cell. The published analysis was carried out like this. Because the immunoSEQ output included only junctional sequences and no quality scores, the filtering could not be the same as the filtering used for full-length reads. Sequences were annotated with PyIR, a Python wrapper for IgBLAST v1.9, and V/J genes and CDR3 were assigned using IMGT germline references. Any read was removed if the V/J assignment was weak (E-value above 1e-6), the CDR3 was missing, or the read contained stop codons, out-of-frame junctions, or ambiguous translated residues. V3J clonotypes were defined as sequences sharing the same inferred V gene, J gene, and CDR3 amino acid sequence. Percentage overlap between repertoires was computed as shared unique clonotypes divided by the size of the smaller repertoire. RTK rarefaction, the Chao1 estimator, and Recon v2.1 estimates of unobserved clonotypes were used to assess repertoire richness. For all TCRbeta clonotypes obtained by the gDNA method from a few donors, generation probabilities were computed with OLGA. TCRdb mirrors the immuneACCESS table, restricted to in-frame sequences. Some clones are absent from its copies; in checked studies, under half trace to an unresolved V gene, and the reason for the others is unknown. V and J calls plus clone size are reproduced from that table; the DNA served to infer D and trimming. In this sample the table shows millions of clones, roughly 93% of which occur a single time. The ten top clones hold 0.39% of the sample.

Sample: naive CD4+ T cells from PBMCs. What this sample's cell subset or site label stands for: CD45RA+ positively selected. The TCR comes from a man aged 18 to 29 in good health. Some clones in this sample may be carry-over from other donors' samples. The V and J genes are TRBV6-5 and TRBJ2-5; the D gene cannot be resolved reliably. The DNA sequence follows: TGTGCCAGCAGTTCTAGCCAAGAGACCCAGTACTTC. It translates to CASSSSQETQYF.